The entry that follows covers one TCR beta chain sequence. This record comes from a study of blood T cell repertoires in COVID-19. About the study: The analysed material was cDNA or gDNA that came from T cells, B-cell-depleted T cells, or PBMCs.

Assay used: immunoSEQ multiplex PCR; TCRdb lists only in-frame clones, some missing. The repertoire has about 140,000 clones, over 65% of them found once; the top ten carry under 6%. The V and J ends lost 6 bases and 3 bases, in that order; junction bases with no gene match: 7. This CDR3 region has 16 residues. Germline values: CDR1 KGHDR, CDR2 SFDVKD. The V and J genes are TRBV24-1 and TRBJ2-2; 9 bases match TRBD1. The source is an elderly woman with active or convalescent COVID-19. Sequencing was performed on peripheral blood. CDR3 coding DNA: TGTGCCACCAGTCCCGTGGGACAGGGCCACACCGGGGAGCTGTTTTTT. This codes for CATSPVGQGHTGELFF.